The 18 T cell receptor beta chains listed next were all sequenced from one sample in a study of relationships among human T cell subsets. The T cell receptor alpha and beta CDR3 regions were amplified from mRNA by semiquantitative ARM-PCR. Exponential amplification used communal superprimers after tagged nested gene-specific primers in ARM-PCR. TCRdb processed the multiplex PCR reads anew with MiXCR; each CDR3 protein has one entry. The table includes 10,000 to 15,000 distinct CDR3 sequences, around 67% detected once. After CD25, CD56 and CD294 bead selections, the flow-through was collected as Th1 cells. Sequencing was done on a sample of CD4+ Th1 cells sorted from blood. The receptors derive from a man aged 35 to 55 in good health.

This clonotype was observed a handful of times. This sequence joins TRBV19 and TRBJ1-2; D is unclear. V lost 3 bases to trimming and J lost 5 bases, with 13 bases between them. Germline assignment: CDR1 LNHDA and CDR2 SQIVND (reference sequence). The CDR3 runs to 14 residues. The CDR3 coding sequence is TGTGCCAGTAGTATGCCGAGCGTAGGGTATGGCTACACCTTC. Its translation is CASSMPSVGYGYTF. Complete variable domain (other parts from reference TRBV19 and TRBJ1-2): DGGITQSPKYLFRKEGQNVTLSCEQNLNHDAMYWYRQDPGQGLRLIYYSQIVNDFQKGDIAEGYSVSREKKESFPLTVTSAQKNPTAFYLCASSMPSVGYGYTFGSGTRLTVV.

The J gene is TRBJ1-1, the V gene TRBV27; 7 nucleotides agree with TRBD1. The CDR3 contains 13 residues. The J segment lost 1 base and the V segment lost 10 bases, leaving 6 bases of the junction unmatched. Germline CDR1 is MNHEY and CDR2 is SMNVEV (reference sequence). CDR3 protein: CATRGTANTEAFF. The DNA for the CDR3 is TGTGCCACACGAGGGACAGCGAACACTGAAGCTTTCTTT.

The chain carries TRBV5-6 and TRBJ2-7; 7 bases map to TRBD1. This CDR3 spans 13 amino acids. Germline V CDR1 and CDR2: SGHDT, YYEEEE. Unmatched junction bases numbered 7, after V lost 3 bases and J lost 7 bases. CDR3 in amino acids: CASSSRTGREQYF. CDR3 in DNA: TGTGCCAGCAGCTCCCGGACAGGACGGGAGCAGTACTTC.

The chain is built from TRBV28 and TRBJ1-1; D not resolved. The CDR3 spans 13 residues. CDR1 MDHEN and CDR2 SYDVKM come from the germline V gene. V lost 6 bases and J 14 bases, leaving 22 bases between the germline ends. CDR3 residues: CASSPVLPGQLFF. In nucleotides, the CDR3 is TGTGCCAGCAGCCCCGTCCTCCCGGGCCAACTATTCTTT.

The V gene is TRBV28, the J gene TRBJ1-1, with 7 bases that match TRBD1. V lost 5 bases to trimming and J lost 0 bases; unmatched junction nucleotides: 6. Looked up from germline, CDR1 is MDHEN and CDR2 is SYDVKM. The CDR3 runs 15 residues. CDR3 in amino acids: CASSARDRLNTEAFF. The DNA for the CDR3 is TGTGCCAGCAGTGCCCGGGACAGATTGAACACTGAAGCTTTCTTT.

V usage is TRBV20-1 and J usage is TRBJ2-5; D is possibly TRBD1 (6 bases). CDR1 is DFQATT, CDR2 SNEGSKA, per germline (reference sequence). With 3 bases removed from V and 5 bases from J, the gap between germline ends came to 13 bases. The CDR3 has 13 amino acids. Here the CDR3 reads CSARVQGRETQYF. Here the CDR3 DNA reads TGCAGTGCTAGGGTGCAGGGGCGGGAGACCCAGTACTTC.

V usage is TRBV12-3 or TRBV12-4 and J usage is TRBJ2-7; maybe TRBD2 (5 bases). Trimming cost V 6 bases and J 9 bases, with 12 bases left between them. The CDR3 spans 11 residues. This chain's CDR3 is CASSGVELQYF. CDR3 in DNA: TGTGCCAGCAGCGGGGTCGAGCTGCAGTACTTC.

This clonotype was recorded a few times. The chain links TRBV19 to TRBJ1-5; D remains ambiguous. Deletions cut 8 bases from V and 1 base from J, with 18 bases between. CDR3 length: 16 residues. Germline V gene data show CDR1 as LNHDA and CDR2 as SQIVND (reference sequence). The CDR3 DNA is TGTGCCAGTTCTCAATCGGGCGAAGGCAGCAATCAGCCCCAGCATTTT. Its translation: CASSQSGEGSNQPQHF.

In its sample, this clonotype was seen once. The rearrangement uses TRBV10-3 and TRBJ2-7, with 14 bases identical to TRBD2. The trim removed 3 bases at V and 3 bases at J, leaving 13 bases unmatched. CDR3 length: 19 residues. Per the germline V gene, CDR1 is ENHRY and CDR2 is SYGVKD. As DNA, the CDR3 is TGTGCCATCAGTGAAGCGGGCGGGACTAGCGGGGGAACACTCTACGAGCAGTACTTC. Translating gives CAISEAGGTSGGTLYEQYF.

The chain combines TRBV20-1 with TRBJ1-5; D is ambiguous. In germline, CDR1 is DFQATT, CDR2 SNEGSKA (reference sequence). The CDR3 is made up of 15 amino acids. V lost 4 bases and J lost 5, with 18 bases in between. DNA for the CDR3: TGCAGTGCTATTCGGGGAGTTGAGTCCTATCAGCCCCAGCATTTT. Residues: CSAIRGVESYQPQHF.

By share, this clonotype counts as large (0.1 to 1%). V is TRBV14 and J is TRBJ1-1; possibly TRBD1 for D (5 bases). The CDR3 runs to 15 residues. Trimming stripped 0 bases from V and 1 base from J, with 9 bases between. Germline V lookup: CDR1 SGHDN, CDR2 FVKESK. The CDR3 sequence: CASSQDRVGNTEAFF. CDR3 in DNA: TGTGCCAGCAGCCAAGACAGGGTGGGGAACACTGAAGCTTTCTTT.

The CDR3 DNA sequence: TGCAGTGCTAGTGTCGACACTGAAGCTTTCTTT. Amino acids: CSASVDTEAFF. The J gene is TRBJ1-1, the V gene TRBV20-1, with unresolved D. The CDR3 has 11 residues. With 3 bases removed from V and 3 bases from J, the gap between germline ends came to 5 bases. From germline, CDR1 is DFQATT and CDR2 SNEGSKA (reference sequence).

The CDR3 DNA sequence: TGTGCCAGCAGCTTAAGCACTTACTCCTACGAGCAGTACTTC. Translation: CASSLSTYSYEQYF. V usage is TRBV11-2 and J usage is TRBJ2-7; D is uncertain. Trimming removed 2 bases at V and 0 bases at J, with 8 bases between. This CDR3 comprises 14 residues. Germline lookup yields CDR1 SGHAT and CDR2 FQNNGV.

As concerns this clonotype: The junction differs from germline at one of its ends, possibly a read error. V is TRBV5-4 and J is TRBJ2-2; 7 bases align to TRBD1. CDR3 size: 14 residues. Germline CDR1 is SGHNT and CDR2 is YYREEE (reference sequence). CDR3 in DNA: TGCGCCAGCAGCTGGGACAGAAACACCGGGGAGCTGTTTTTT. Its translation: CASSWDRNTGELFF.

The chain carries TRBV6-5 and TRBJ2-7, with 7 bases identical to TRBD1. Trimming cost V 10 bases and J 4 bases; bases outside gene matches: 10. Per the germline V gene, CDR1 is MNHEY and CDR2 is SVGAGI. The CDR3 length is 13 residues. The CDR3 DNA follows: TGTGCCATCTCTAAGGGACAGCTATACGAGCAGTACTTC. Translated, it gives CAISKGQLYEQYF.

A few counts support this clonotype. The genes are TRBV5-1 and TRBJ2-1, with 9 bases aligning to TRBD2. CDR3 length: 14 residues. Germline loops: CDR1 SGHRS, CDR2 YFSETQ. Germline trimming cut 1 base from V and 4 bases from J; bases unmatched to any gene: 0. CDR3 in amino acids: CASSLTSGYNEQFF. The CDR3 bases are TGCGCCAGCAGCTTGACTAGCGGGTACAATGAGCAGTTCTTC. The full variable domain, completed using reference TRBV5-1 and TRBJ2-1, is KAGVTQTPRYLIKTRGQQVTLSCSPISGHRSVSWYQQTPGQGLQFLFEYFSETQRNKGNFPGRFSGRQFSNSRSEMNVSTLELGDSALYLCASSLTSGYNEQFFGPGTRLTVL.

The V gene is TRBV10-3, the J gene TRBJ1-1; 7 bases are a match to TRBD1. Germline CDR1 ENHRY, CDR2 SYGVKD. J was trimmed by 4 bases and V by 7 bases; bases with no gene match: 6. This CDR3 has 13 amino acids. The CDR3 coding sequence is TGTGCCATCACGGGACAGCAAGCCACTGAAGCTTTCTTT. This codes for CAITGQQATEAFF.

The rearrangement uses TRBV29-1 and TRBJ2-7, with D perhaps TRBD1 (5 bases). Germline V CDR1 and CDR2: SQVTM, ANQGSEA. CDR3 length: 12 amino acids. Trimming pared 3 bases from V and 5 bases from J, leaving 11 bases between. This CDR3 reads CSVETRVNEQYF. CDR3 sequence (DNA): TGCAGCGTTGAGACCAGGGTCAACGAGCAGTACTTC.